A single sample is the source of the 27 T cell receptor beta chains below, sequenced in a study of control samples from healthy donors and cancer patients. Method: immunoSEQ multiplex PCR; TCRdb's copy keeps in-frame clones and lacks some. The sample holds under 150,000 clones, around 87% seen once. The sample comprised blood. These TCRs come from a man between 60 and 75 years old in good health.

V and J are TRBV30 and TRBJ2-2; D tentatively reads TRBD1 or TRBD2 (5 bases each). The CDR3 is 16 amino acids. V dropped 0 bases and J dropped 2 bases, with 13 bases sitting between them. In germline, CDR1 is GTSNPN, CDR2 SVGIG (reference sequence). The CDR3 loop reads CAWSVPRGHNTGELFF. Here the CDR3 DNA reads TGTGCCTGGAGTGTACCGAGGGGTCATAACACCGGGGAGCTGTTTTTT.

The CDR3, as DNA: TGTGCCAGCAGCTTTGCCTACACGGCCCCAGCATCTGGCTACACCTTC. Translated: CASSFAYTAPASGYTF. The chain uses TRBV7-2 and TRBJ1-2; D is ambiguous. The germline gives CDR1 SGHTA, CDR2 FQGNSA. The CDR3 is 16 amino acids. V gave up 3 bases and J gave up 7 bases, with 21 bases separating them.

The J gene is TRBJ1-2, the V gene TRBV28; weak D call: TRBD1 (5 bases). Trimming removed 5 bases at V and 5 bases at J, with 15 bases between. The CDR3 is 14 residues long. Germline assignment: CDR1 MDHEN and CDR2 SYDVKM. The CDR3 loop reads CASSAGGTTYGYTF. The CDR3 bases are TGTGCCAGCAGTGCCGGCGGGACGACGTATGGCTACACCTTC.

The chain employs TRBV5-6 and TRBJ2-7; TRBD1 matches at 8 bases. The germline CDR1 and CDR2 sequences are SGHDT and YYEEEE. J lost 3 bases, V lost 3 bases, and 2 bases had no gene match. The length of the CDR3 is 13 residues. DNA for the CDR3: TGTGCCAGCAGCTCCGGACAGGGCTACGAGCAGTACTTC. This codes for CASSSGQGYEQYF.

The chain is built from TRBV2 and TRBJ1-5; D unresolved. Germline loops: CDR1 SNHLY, CDR2 FYNNEI. V lost 5 bases to trimming and J lost 3 bases, with 14 bases between them. The CDR3 consists of 15 residues. CDR3 nucleotides: TGTGCCAGCAGTTCGGACGGGTCCCACAATCAGCCCCAGCATTTT. Its protein product is CASSSDGSHNQPQHF.

The V and J genes are TRBV24-1 and TRBJ2-2, with a weak D call TRBD2 (5 bases). Germline loops: CDR1 KGHDR, CDR2 SFDVKD. CDR3 length equals 15 residues. Trimming shortened V by 3 bases and J by 4 bases, and 11 bases separated the two germline ends. This chain's CDR3 is CATSDVFGSTGELFF. The CDR3 region has the DNA TGTGCCACCAGTGATGTGTTTGGGAGCACCGGGGAGCTGTTTTTT.

The chain couples TRBV11-1 to TRBJ2-3; D perhaps matches TRBD2 (6 bases). V lost 1 base to trimming and J lost 0 bases, with 8 bases between them. Germline V CDR1 and CDR2: SGHAT, FQDESV (reference sequence). This CDR3 is built from 15 residues. CDR3: CASSLDGGSTDTQYF. The CDR3 DNA reads TGTGCCAGCAGCTTAGACGGGGGAAGCACAGATACGCAGTATTTT.

The chain employs TRBV19 and TRBJ2-5; D is possibly TRBD2 (6 bases). CDR3 length: 12 residues. Per germline, CDR1 LNHDA and CDR2 SQIVND (reference sequence). V was pared by 5 bases and J by 7 bases, with 11 bases between. CDR3 DNA: TGTGCCAGTAGTTGGCAGGGAGGGACCCAGTACTTC. It is translated as CASSWQGGTQYF. Based on the CDR3 plus reference TRBV19 and TRBJ2-5, the full variable domain is DGGITQSPKYLFRKEGQNVTLSCEQNLNHDAMYWYRQDPGQGLRLIYYSQIVNDFQKGDIAEGYSVSREKKESFPLTVTSAQKNPTAFYLCASSWQGGTQYFGPGTRLLVL.

This rearrangement joins TRBV7-2 to TRBJ1-5; 8 nucleotides agree with TRBD1. The germline gives CDR1 SGHTA, CDR2 FQGNSA. Germline trimming cut 4 bases from V and 0 bases from J; bases unmatched to any gene: 2. The CDR3 is 15 residues long. Here the CDR3 reads CASSSGGSSNQPQHF. The CDR3 DNA reads TGTGCCAGCAGCTCAGGGGGCTCTAGCAATCAGCCCCAGCATTTT.

The chain recombines TRBV28 with TRBJ1-6; perhaps TRBD1 as D (5 bases). This CDR3 is built from 15 residues. Deletions cut 5 bases from V and 3 bases from J, with 11 bases between. The V gene's germline CDR1 is MDHEN and CDR2 SYDVKM. CDR3: CASSPGLSYNSPLHF. CDR3 coding DNA: TGTGCCAGCAGTCCGGGACTCAGCTATAATTCACCCCTCCACTTT.

This chain joins TRBV24-1 and TRBJ1-2; 10 bases fit TRBD1. Germline V gene sequence: CDR1 KGHDR, CDR2 SFDVKD. The V gene end was trimmed by 10 bases and the J gene end by 4 bases; junction bases not matched to a gene: 8. This CDR3 region has 14 residues. The DNA of the CDR3 is TGTGCCACAAAAAGACAGGGGGCCCGCTATGGCTACACCTTC. It specifies CATKRQGARYGYTF.

The chain is built from TRBV18 and TRBJ1-6; D is unresolved. In germline, CDR1 is KGHSH, CDR2 LQKENI. CDR3 length equals 17 residues. The ends were cut back, 2 bases at V and 9 bases at J, with 20 bases in the middle. The CDR3 loop is CASSPFVPDSRGSPLHF. The CDR3, as DNA: TGTGCCAGCTCACCATTCGTACCGGATTCTCGGGGTTCACCCCTCCACTTT.

The gene calls are TRBV19 and TRBJ2-5, with TRBD1 as a possible D gene (5 bases). Germline assignment: CDR1 LNHDA and CDR2 SQIVND (reference sequence). CDR3 size: 17 residues. V dropped 4 bases and J dropped 4 bases, with 22 bases sitting between them. In DNA form, the CDR3 reads TGTGCCAGTAGTAAGGGGATAAATGGCCTTATCCCAGAGACCCAGTACTTC. Residues: CASSKGINGLIPETQYF.

The DNA of the CDR3 is TGTGCCAGCAGTTACGGGGGACAGGGGGCGGCCACTGAAGCTTTCTTT. As protein: CASSYGGQGAATEAFF. The rearrangement uses TRBV6-2 or TRBV6-3 and TRBJ1-1; 12 bases are a match to TRBD1. V trimming: 2 bases; J trimming: 4 bases; junction bases outside the gene matches: 5. This CDR3 has 16 amino acids. Germline V gene data show CDR1 as MNHEY and CDR2 as SVGEGT.

The chain combines TRBV7-9 with TRBJ2-7; 12 nucleotides agree with TRBD1. This CDR3 region has 15 residues. Germline V CDR1 and CDR2: SEHNR, FQNEAQ (reference sequence). J gave up 7 bases and V 5 bases, and 9 bases lay outside the gene matches. The CDR3 coding sequence is TGTGCCAGCAGCCGCTCCGGGACAGGGGGCGCAGAGCAGTACTTC. It is translated as CASSRSGTGGAEQYF. The variable domain in full, completed from reference TRBV7-9 and TRBJ2-7, reads DTGVSQNPRHKITKRGQNVTFRCDPISEHNRLYWYRQTLGQGPEFLTYFQNEAQLEKSRLLSDRFSAERPKGSFSTLEIQRTEQGDSAMYLCASSRSGTGGAEQYFGPGTRLTVT.

The chain is built from TRBV5-1 and TRBJ1-4; D is perhaps TRBD1 (6 bases). The CDR3 has 14 amino acids. The ends were cut back, 1 base at V and 7 bases at J, with 11 bases in the middle. The V gene's germline CDR1 is SGHRS and CDR2 YFSETQ. CDR3 coding DNA: TGCGCCAGCAGCTTGAGCGGGGGCGGTGAAAAACTGTTTTTT. This gives the protein CASSLSGGGEKLFF.

The rearrangement links TRBV9 to TRBJ2-3; D is ambiguous. Deletions cut 3 bases from V and 2 bases from J, with 19 bases between. This CDR3 contains 17 residues. Germline CDR1 is SGDLS and CDR2 is YYNGEE. CDR3 residues: CASSARDSLLFTDTQYF. DNA of the CDR3: TGTGCCAGCAGCGCTAGAGACTCACTCCTCTTCACAGATACGCAGTATTTT. The full variable domain, with the rest looked up from reference TRBV9 and TRBJ2-3, is DSGVTQTPKHLITATGQRVTLRCSPRSGDLSVYWYQQSLDQGLQFLIQYYNGEERAKGNILERFSAQQFPDLHSELNLSSLELGDSALYFCASSARDSLLFTDTQYFGPGTRLTVL.

J is TRBJ2-7 and V is TRBV9; D not resolved. The ends were cut back, 0 bases at V and 7 bases at J, with 11 bases in the middle. Germline V CDR1 and CDR2: SGDLS, YYNGEE. The CDR3 extends over 13 amino acids. This chain's CDR3 is CASSVAFGYEQYF. The CDR3 nucleotides are TGTGCCAGCAGCGTAGCTTTCGGATATGAGCAGTACTTC.

This chain connects TRBV29-1 to TRBJ2-3; D uncertain. V was pared by 7 bases and J by 5 bases, with 10 bases between. Germline V gives CDR1 SQVTM, CDR2 ANQGSEA. The CDR3 consists of 11 residues. The CDR3 DNA reads as TGCAGCGATCTGCAATTAGATACGCAGTATTTT. Residues: CSDLQLDTQYF.

As for this clone: At the DNA level, this CDR3 is encoded by other sequences in the same sample as well. The chain carries TRBV19 and TRBJ1-5, with a weak D call TRBD1 (6 bases). This CDR3 is built from 15 residues. Germline assignment: CDR1 LNHDA and CDR2 SQIVND (reference sequence). V lost 6 bases and J 1 base, leaving 13 bases between the germline ends. The CDR3 loop is CASSIQGLSNQPQHF. In DNA form, the CDR3 reads TGTGCCAGTAGCATACAGGGATTAAGCAATCAGCCCCAGCATTTT.

The chain combines TRBV28 with TRBJ2-2; 7 nucleotides align to TRBD1. The V segment lost 1 base and the J segment 7 bases; nucleotides outside the gene matches: 3. The germline gives CDR1 MDHEN, CDR2 SYDVKM. This CDR3 comprises 14 residues. CDR3 protein: CASSLYQGVGELFF. The CDR3 nucleotides read TGTGCCAGCAGTTTATATCAGGGGGTCGGGGAGCTGTTTTTT.

The chain links TRBV28 to TRBJ2-4; a possible D gene is TRBD2 (5 bases). Germline CDR1 reads MDHEN; CDR2 reads SYDVKM. The CDR3 length is 13 residues. V was clipped by 4 bases and J by 10 bases, with 14 bases between them. As DNA, the CDR3 is TGTGCCAGCAGTTCAGAACCTCGAGGGATTCAGTACTTC. Protein product: CASSSEPRGIQYF.

The chain couples TRBV10-1 to TRBJ2-3; D assignment may be TRBD1 or TRBD2 (5 bases each). The V and J ends lost 0 bases and 2 bases respectively, with 6 bases between them. This CDR3 spans 14 amino acids. Per germline, CDR1 WNHNN and CDR2 SYGVQD (reference sequence). CDR3 loop: CASSESGVTDTQYF. CDR3 in DNA: TGCGCCAGCAGTGAGTCGGGGGTCACAGATACGCAGTATTTT.

The chain joins TRBV11-3 to TRBJ2-7, with D uncertain. The V end was cut by 0 bases, the J end by 5 bases, with 26 bases between. The CDR3 loop spans 19 amino acids. The germline gives CDR1 SGHNT, CDR2 YENEEA. CDR3 in amino acids: CASSLEPPWGVASSHEQYF. Written as DNA, the CDR3 is TGTGCCAGCAGCTTAGAACCCCCGTGGGGTGTCGCTAGTAGTCACGAGCAGTACTTC.

The V call is TRBV28, the J call TRBJ1-6, with 8 bases lining up with TRBD1. After removal of 5 bases from V and 5 bases from J, the junction contained 2 bases not matched to a gene. The CDR3 is 14 residues long. The germline gives CDR1 MDHEN, CDR2 SYDVKM. The CDR3 bases are TGTGCCAGCAGTGTGGGACAGGATAATTCACCCCTCCACTTT. Amino acids: CASSVGQDNSPLHF.

V and J are TRBV6-1 and TRBJ2-1; D remains unclear. The ends were cut back, 1 base at V and 7 bases at J, with 8 bases in the middle. CDR1 is MNHNS and CDR2 is SASEGT in the germline V gene. The length of the CDR3 is 13 residues. In DNA form, the CDR3 reads TGTGCCAGCAGTGAAGTTTGGGGTAATGAGCAGTTCTTC. Translating gives CASSEVWGNEQFF.

The J gene is TRBJ1-1, the V gene TRBV3-1 (or the pseudogene TRBV3-2); D remains ambiguous. From germline, CDR1 is LGHDT and CDR2 YNNKEL (reference sequence). CDR3 length: 14 amino acids. Deletions cut 5 bases from V and 1 base from J, with 11 bases between. CDR3 DNA: TGTGCCAGCAGCTTTGGGGATGGGAACACTGAAGCTTTCTTT. Protein: CASSFGDGNTEAFF.